The 20 T cell receptor beta chains below come from one sample, sequenced in a study of response to subunit inactivated influenza vaccine. TCRdb itself ran the RT-PCR reads through MiXCR, one entry per CDR3 protein. Of approximately 500,000 distinct CDR3 sequences detected, 20% to 25% appear once; the ten largest clones hold 2.8%. The sample also formed part of further work on T cells expressing NK-cell markers. That source adds: Template switching by 5'RACE with UMIs generated the TCR beta cDNA.

Source: CD4+ T cells sorted from PBMCs, taken 11 to 12 days after vaccination. The receptors here all came from a middle-aged man who received an inactivated influenza vaccine.

The gene calls are TRBV20-1 and TRBJ1-1, with D hard to call. Trimming shortened V by 6 bases and J by 1 base, and 9 bases separated the two germline ends. In germline, CDR1 is DFQATT, CDR2 SNEGSKA (reference sequence). CDR3 length: 12 residues. In DNA form, the CDR3 reads TGCAGTGCCGGACTAGGGAACACTGAAGCTTTCTTT. This translates into CSAGLGNTEAFF.

The chain joins TRBV9 to TRBJ2-1; possibly TRBD2 for D (6 bases). The CDR3 has 16 residues. V lost 7 bases, J lost 0 bases, and 17 bases lay in between. Germline V gene lookup returns CDR1 SGDLS and CDR2 YYNGEE. The CDR3 bases are TGTGCCAGCTCCGCGGGCGGGATAAGCTCCTACAATGAGCAGTTCTTC. Encoded protein: CASSAGGISSYNEQFF.

The V gene is TRBV11-3, the J gene TRBJ2-7; no firm D call. CDR1 is SGHNT, CDR2 YENEEA, per germline. V gave up 5 bases and J gave up 5 bases, with 10 bases separating them. The length of the CDR3 is 12 residues. Written as DNA, the CDR3 is TGTGCCAGCAGCAAAGATGGAGACGAGCAGTACTTC. It encodes CASSKDGDEQYF.

Ten or more counts support this clonotype. The J gene is TRBJ2-5, the V gene TRBV29-1; no reliable D call. Germline values: CDR1 SQVTM, CDR2 ANQGSEA. Trimming took 1 base from V and 0 from J, leaving 6 bases between them. The CDR3 length is 13 residues. CDR3 coding DNA: TGCAGCGTTGAAGGAACAAACCAAGAGACCCAGTACTTC. Translating it yields CSVEGTNQETQYF.

V usage is TRBV12-3 or TRBV12-4 and J usage is TRBJ1-2; the match to TRBD1 covers 9 bases. The CDR3 is made up of 14 amino acids. Losses at the gene ends were 6 bases for V and 7 bases for J; bases not matched to a gene: 9. CDR3 DNA sequence: TGTGCCAGCAGGTCTACAGGGGGCAGAGGTGGCTACACCTTC. Translating it yields CASRSTGGRGGYTF.

This chain links TRBV30 with TRBJ2-1; 8 nucleotides align to TRBD1. Germline lookup yields CDR1 GTSNPN and CDR2 SVGIG (reference sequence). CDR3 length: 16 residues. The V and J ends lost 2 bases and 4 bases, in that order; junction bases with no gene match: 10. Here the CDR3 DNA reads TGTGCCTGGAGTAATTTTGGACAGGGATTTTACAATGAGCAGTTCTTC. Translation gives CAWSNFGQGFYNEQFF.

This clonotype was counted at least ten times. CDR3 residues: CATSRDVGSYNEQFF. CDR3 nucleotides: TGTGCCACCAGCAGAGATGTGGGGTCCTACAATGAGCAGTTCTTC. V gene TRBV15 combines with J gene TRBJ2-1; D is unresolved. CDR1 and CDR2 (germline): LNHNV, YYDKDF (reference sequence). The CDR3 is made up of 15 amino acids. Trimming pared 0 bases from V and 1 base from J, leaving 7 bases between.

CDR3 residues: CSARRGRTDTQYF. Here the CDR3 DNA reads TGCAGTGCTAGACGTGGGCGCACAGATACGCAGTATTTT. V gene TRBV20-1 combines with J gene TRBJ2-3; D unresolved. Germline V gene sequence: CDR1 DFQATT, CDR2 SNEGSKA (reference sequence). Deletions cut 2 bases from V and 1 base from J, with 7 bases between. The CDR3 runs to 13 residues.

The chain carries TRBV11-1 and TRBJ2-1; the match to TRBD2 covers 7 bases. With 0 bases clipped from V and 15 bases from J, the junction kept 8 bases outside the gene matches. This CDR3 is built from 13 residues. Per the germline V gene, CDR1 is SGHAT and CDR2 is FQDESV (reference sequence). The CDR3 region is CASSLAAGRSRFF. In DNA form, the CDR3 reads TGTGCCAGCAGCTTAGCTGCCGGGAGGTCGCGGTTCTTC. The entire variable domain, with the rest obtained from reference TRBV11-1 and TRBJ2-1, is as follows: EAEVAQSPRYKITEKSQAVAFWCDPISGHATLYWYRQILGQGPELLVQFQDESVVDDSQLPKDRFSAERLKGVDSTLKIQPAELGDSAMYLCASSLAAGRSRFFGPGTRLTVL.

The J gene is TRBJ2-1, the V gene TRBV11-2; D remains unclear. Per the germline V gene, CDR1 is SGHAT and CDR2 is FQNNGV. V lost 0 bases to trimming and J lost 3 bases, with 12 bases between them. CDR3 length: 16 amino acids. The CDR3 reads CASSLDSGRYYNEQFF. As DNA, the CDR3 is TGTGCCAGCAGCTTAGATTCGGGTCGGTACTACAATGAGCAGTTCTTC.

In its sample, this clonotype was seen a few times. The chain is built from TRBV7-8 and TRBJ2-1, with unresolved D. The V end was cut by 5 bases, the J end by 10 bases, with 15 bases between. Germline loops: CDR1 SGHVS, CDR2 FQNEAQ. This CDR3 spans 13 amino acids. The CDR3 DNA reads as TGTGCCAGCAGCGGCCAGGAACTAAAAGAGCAGTTCTTC. Encoded protein: CASSGQELKEQFF.

This clonotype was seen a handful of times. The gene calls are TRBV7-2 and TRBJ2-5, with 9 bases matching TRBD2. Germline V CDR1 and CDR2: SGHTA, FQGNSA. V lost 2 bases, J lost 2 bases, and 6 bases stayed unmatched. This CDR3 has 16 residues. CDR3 DNA sequence: TGTGCCAGCAGCTTAAGTAGCGGGAGTAGGCAAGAGACCCAGTACTTC. It specifies CASSLSSGSRQETQYF.

This clonotype occurred a few times. The rearrangement joins TRBV5-1 to TRBJ1-4; D is unclear. Germline lookup yields CDR1 SGHRS and CDR2 YFSETQ. V was cut by 0 bases and J by 5 bases, with 5 bases left in between. This CDR3 has 13 residues. Written as DNA, the CDR3 is TGCGCCAGCAGCTTGGGACTGAATGAAAAACTGTTTTTT. It codes for CASSLGLNEKLFF.

This clonotype was detected only a few times. V usage is TRBV29-1 and J usage is TRBJ2-2; D gene ambiguous. The germline CDR1 and CDR2 sequences are SQVTM and ANQGSEA. V dropped 4 bases and J dropped 0 bases, with 9 bases sitting between them. The CDR3 runs to 14 residues. In nucleotides, the CDR3 is TGCAGCGTTGGGGCCACAGCGAACACCGGGGAGCTGTTTTTT. It encodes CSVGATANTGELFF.

The V call is TRBV20-1, the J call TRBJ2-5; D is unresolved. The CDR3 length is 13 residues. Germline values: CDR1 DFQATT, CDR2 SNEGSKA (reference sequence). V dropped 5 bases and J dropped 1 base, with 11 bases sitting between them. The DNA of the CDR3 is TGCAGTGCTGTGGGCCTTCTCCAAGAGACCCAGTACTTC. Its translation: CSAVGLLQETQYF.

This clonotype was found a few times. CDR3 bases: TGTGCCAGCAGCTCAGATAGGTCCTACAATGAGCAGTTCTTC. Protein product: CASSSDRSYNEQFF. The V gene is TRBV7-2, the J gene TRBJ2-1; D unclear. Germline CDR1 SGHTA, CDR2 FQGNSA. CDR3 size: 14 residues. Trimming stripped 4 bases from V and 1 base from J, with 8 bases between.

The genes are TRBV5-6 and TRBJ2-3; unclear D gene. Germline V gives CDR1 SGHDT, CDR2 YYEEEE. This CDR3 region has 14 residues. The ends were cut back, 2 bases at V and 2 bases at J, with 9 bases in the middle. This CDR3 reads CASSFRRPTDTQYF. The CDR3 coding sequence is TGTGCCAGCAGCTTTCGGCGTCCCACAGATACGCAGTATTTT.

This clonotype came up once. The chain couples TRBV28 to TRBJ2-1, with D possibly being TRBD1 (6 bases). V lost 5 bases, J lost 9 bases, and 20 bases lay in between. Germline CDR1 is MDHEN and CDR2 is SYDVKM. CDR3 length: 15 residues. CDR3 residues: CASSTIGQKGGEQFF. The CDR3 nucleotides are TGTGCCAGCAGTACGATCGGACAGAAAGGCGGTGAGCAGTTCTTC.

This clonotype was counted a few times. J is TRBJ2-5 and V is TRBV7-8; 12 nucleotides agree with TRBD1. The CDR3 is 18 amino acids. Trimming took 2 bases from V and 3 from J; bases not matched to a gene: 10. CDR1 is SGHVS, CDR2 FQNEAQ, per germline. The CDR3: CASSLRAPGQGAKETQYF. In DNA, the CDR3 is TGTGCCAGCAGCTTACGAGCCCCGGGACAGGGGGCGAAAGAGACCCAGTACTTC. The variable domain in full, with the rest retrieved from reference TRBV7-8 and TRBJ2-5, is GAGVSQSPRYKVAKRGQDVALRCDPISGHVSLFWYQQALGQGPEFLTYFQNEAQLDKSGLPSDRFFAERPEGSVSTLKIQRTQQEDSAVYLCASSLRAPGQGAKETQYFGPGTRLLVL.

This clonotype was seen at least ten times. The rearrangement links TRBV29-1 to TRBJ2-5, with a weak D call TRBD1 (6 bases). Germline assignment: CDR1 SQVTM and CDR2 ANQGSEA. The CDR3 length is 13 residues. Deletions cut 4 bases from V and 1 base from J, with 10 bases between. In nucleotides, the CDR3 is TGCAGCGTTGTTTGGGGGCTCCAAGAGACCCAGTACTTC. It yields the protein CSVVWGLQETQYF.